Here is one T cell receptor beta chain with its context. The data belong to a study of blood T cell repertoires in COVID-19. CDR1 SNHLY and CDR2 FYNNEI come from the germline V gene. Trimming took 2 bases from V and 6 from J, leaving 11 bases between them. The length of the CDR3 is 13 residues. Participants' own reports of clinical history determined their cohort assignment. Cohort 3 donors counted as recovered after two negative PCRs, clearance, or resolved symptoms. This table comes from immunoSEQ multiplex PCR, and its TCRdb copy is limited to in-frame clones, with some not included. Of fewer than 350,000 clones listed, 85% are singletons.

This chain connects TRBV2 to TRBJ2-7, with a weak D call TRBD2 (5 bases). Sequencing was carried out using PBMCs or T cells enriched from blood (not recorded which). The sequence derives from a woman aged 50 to 60 who had recovered from COVID-19. In nucleotides, the CDR3 is TGTGCCAGCAGTGAATGGGGTCGGGGCGAGCAGTACTTC. This encodes CASSEWGRGEQYF.